This T cell receptor beta chain appears in the sequencing data of a study of technical replicates of blood from several donors (TCRdb year 2017). Measured from the cysteine to the phenylalanine, the CDR3 is 11 residues long. The entry retains the CDR3 DNA only, 33 bases that are in frame from base 1. V loses 5 bases of germline sequence and J loses 7 bases, and the interval between the two ends is 9 bases. CDR1 and CDR2 were assigned from the germline V gene (reference sequence) as PRHDT and FYEKMQ. The library was obtained by the immunoSEQ multiplex PCR assay. TCRdb took over this immuneACCESS table, retaining in-frame rearrangements with V and J assigned. Such tables are incomplete; in checked studies, under half of the missing clones stem from an unresolved V gene, and the remainder is unexplained. Within this sample are 70,000 to 80,000 clones, with about nine tenths of them counted one time only. 0.42% of the sample is taken by the ten largest.

A word on this clone: The specificity of this receptor is unknown. No much larger clone is present one base from it, and per-base qualities are unavailable.

The chain is encoded by TRBV13 joined to TRBJ2-7; the D segment cannot be called with confidence. Sequenced input: T cells isolated from PBMCs. The receptor was isolated from a human donor in good health. The sequenced DNA is TGTGCCAGCAGCCCAGCTAGGGAGCAGTACTTC. Translated, this gives CASSPAREQYF.